The 20 T cell receptor beta chains presented below share a single source sample, sequenced in a study (dated by TCRdb to between 2014 and 2016). The library was made by 5' RACE. TCRdb names Illumina MiSeq as the instrument used. The raw public reads went through TCRdb reprocessing: fastp at Q25, MiXCR clone calling, in-frame beta chains kept. Identical CDR3 protein sequences are pooled into one entry, listed with their most common genes and DNA. The sample table lists 30,000 or so distinct CDR3 sequences, about 24% of them with a count of one. Roughly 4.5% of the sample is taken by the ten largest. Sequencing was carried out using memory CD4+ T cells sorted from blood. Taken with the paper, the label for cell subset or site translates to: memory CD4+ T cells, CD4+CD45RO+CD25-. These TCRs come from a female donor with breast cancer.

This clonotype showed up just a few times. This chain connects TRBV9 to TRBJ2-3; the match to TRBD2 covers 7 bases. Per germline, CDR1 SGDLS and CDR2 YYNGEE. This CDR3 spans 15 amino acids. V lost 4 bases and J lost 2; bases outside the gene matches: 7. The CDR3 nucleotides are TGTGCCAGCAGCTTCGGACTAGAATCCACAGATACGCAGTATTTT. It codes for CASSFGLESTDTQYF.

This clonotype occurred a few times. Possible read error: a much larger clone is one base away. V usage is TRBV4-1 and J usage is TRBJ2-3; D gene ambiguous. The CDR3 runs to 13 residues. CDR1 is MGHRA, CDR2 YSYEKL, per germline. CDR3 in amino acids: CAGSQVSADTQYF. The CDR3, as DNA: TGCGCCGGCAGCCAAGTATCTGCAGATACGCAGTATTTT.

The sample holds many counts of this clonotype. The gene calls are TRBV7-9 and TRBJ2-5; 10 bases agree with TRBD2. Germline V gives CDR1 SEHNR, CDR2 FQNEAQ (reference sequence). With 1 base clipped from V and 4 bases from J, the junction kept 3 bases outside the gene matches. This CDR3 spans 15 amino acids. Here the CDR3 reads CASSLEASGGETQYF. The DNA of the CDR3 is TGTGCCAGCAGCTTAGAGGCTAGCGGGGGAGAGACCCAGTACTTC.

The rearrangement uses TRBV20-1 and TRBJ2-7, with TRBD2 as a possible D gene (6 bases). V dropped 1 base and J dropped 0 bases, with 10 bases sitting between them. Germline loops: CDR1 DFQATT, CDR2 SNEGSKA (reference sequence). This CDR3 spans 14 amino acids. CDR3 region: CSARVEGTSYEQYF. As DNA, the CDR3 is TGCAGTGCTAGAGTGGAGGGTACCTCCTACGAGCAGTACTTC.

This chain connects TRBV7-9 to TRBJ2-2; TRBD1 is a possible D gene (6 bases). This CDR3 contains 17 residues. Looked up from germline, CDR1 is SEHNR and CDR2 is FQNEAQ (reference sequence). V lost 8 bases to trimming and J lost 1 base, with 20 bases between them. CDR3 loop: CASGETAGEENTGELFF. Written as DNA, the CDR3 is TGTGCCAGCGGCGAGACCGCAGGGGAAGAGAACACCGGGGAGCTGTTTTTT.

In its sample, this clonotype was seen a few times. The rearrangement links TRBV9 to TRBJ2-7; TRBD2 might be the D (6 bases). Trimming cost V 4 bases and J 3 bases, with 14 bases left between them. CDR3 length: 14 amino acids. CDR1 SGDLS and CDR2 YYNGEE come from the germline V gene. CDR3 region: CASSPGGYDYEQYF. Written as DNA, the CDR3 is TGTGCCAGCAGCCCCGGGGGTTATGACTACGAGCAGTACTTC.

This chain joins TRBV5-1 and TRBJ2-7; TRBD1 agrees at 10 bases. CDR3 size: 13 residues. Germline V gene lookup returns CDR1 SGHRS and CDR2 YFSETQ. V shed 5 bases and J 5 bases; nucleotides not matched to a gene: 4. Here the CDR3 reads CASSRDRGNEQYF. The CDR3 nucleotides are TGCGCCAGCAGTCGGGACAGGGGTAACGAGCAGTACTTC.

V and J are TRBV28 and TRBJ1-1; 7 bases are a match to TRBD1. Losses at the gene ends were 9 bases for V and 4 bases for J; bases not matched to a gene: 8. Germline CDR1 MDHEN, CDR2 SYDVKM. The CDR3 is 13 amino acids. The CDR3 loop reads CARRDPGGTEAFF. DNA of the CDR3: TGTGCCAGAAGGGACCCAGGGGGCACTGAAGCTTTCTTT.

The rearrangement links TRBV3-1 to TRBJ2-2, with D hard to call. Per the germline V gene, CDR1 is LGHDT and CDR2 is YNNKEL (reference sequence). With 1 base removed from V and 0 bases from J, the gap between germline ends came to 15 bases. CDR3 size: 18 residues. The CDR3 DNA sequence: TGTGCCAGCAGCCAAGTTCCTCAGACTGGCACGAACACCGGGGAGCTGTTTTTT. Amino acid sequence: CASSQVPQTGTNTGELFF.

This clonotype was picked up a small number of times. CDR3 nucleotide sequence: TGTGCCAGCAGCGCCCCGGGACAGGTCTCCTACGAGCAGTACTTC. Its translation is CASSAPGQVSYEQYF. The V gene is TRBV7-9, the J gene TRBJ2-7; TRBD1 matches at 8 bases. V lost 5 bases, J lost 0 bases, and 6 bases stayed unmatched. There are 15 residues in the CDR3. Germline CDR1 reads SEHNR; CDR2 reads FQNEAQ (reference sequence).

This clonotype was picked up a small number of times. The CDR3 reads CASSRQGALSPLHF. The CDR3 DNA is TGTGCCAGCAGCAGACAGGGGGCTTTGTCACCCCTCCACTTT. The V gene is TRBV12-3 or TRBV12-4, the J gene TRBJ1-6; 10 bases are a match to TRBD1. The CDR3 extends over 14 amino acids. Trimming at V came to 6 bases and at J to 10 bases, leaving 6 bases not matched to a gene.

The chain has TRBV12-3 or TRBV12-4 and TRBJ1-1; D gene ambiguous. V was shortened by 7 bases and J by 3 bases, with 12 bases between the two germline ends. The CDR3 loop spans 13 amino acids. CDR3 loop: CASIDGWDTEAFF. In DNA, the CDR3 is TGTGCCAGCATAGATGGATGGGACACTGAAGCTTTCTTT.

This clonotype was recorded at least ten times. This chain links TRBV4-1 with TRBJ2-2, with TRBD2 matching over 8 bases. The J segment lost 3 bases and the V segment lost 4 bases, leaving 7 bases of the junction unmatched. The germline gives CDR1 MGHRA, CDR2 YSYEKL. This CDR3 has 16 residues. In DNA, the CDR3 is TGCGCCAGCAGCCGTGGGGTAGCGGGGTACACCGGGGAGCTGTTTTTT. Translation: CASSRGVAGYTGELFF.

The rearrangement uses TRBV9 and TRBJ2-3, with a tentative D call TRBD2 (6 bases). Trimming left V 4 bases short and J 0 bases short, with 24 bases between. Per germline, CDR1 SGDLS and CDR2 YYNGEE. There are 19 residues in the CDR3. CDR3 nucleotide sequence: TGTGCCAGCAGCCGGCTCGTTCCGGGGGACGTTTTTAGCACAGATACGCAGTATTTT. Its protein product is CASSRLVPGDVFSTDTQYF.

In DNA form, the CDR3 reads TGCGCCAGCAGCCAAGTTGGGGGCACAGATACGCAGTATTTT. Encoded protein: CASSQVGGTDTQYF. The rearrangement links TRBV4-3 to TRBJ2-3, with unresolved D. CDR1 is LGHNA, CDR2 YSLEER, per germline. This CDR3 is built from 14 residues. V was cut by 1 base and J by 1 base, with 6 bases left in between.

The chain employs TRBV4-1 and TRBJ2-2, with D tentatively TRBD1 or TRBD2 (5 bases each). Trimming removed 1 base at V and 2 bases at J, with 17 bases between. The germline gives CDR1 MGHRA, CDR2 YSYEKL. This CDR3 region has 18 residues. The CDR3 DNA is TGCGCCAGCAGCCAAGGAGGGGATTACATAACCAACACCGGGGAGCTGTTTTTT. Translating it yields CASSQGGDYITNTGELFF.

The sample holds a few counts of this clonotype. The chain combines TRBV12-3 or TRBV12-4 with TRBJ2-1; D call uncertain. V dropped 3 bases and J dropped 5 bases, with 8 bases sitting between them. The CDR3 loop spans 13 amino acids. The CDR3 region is CASSFAGNNEQFF. The CDR3 bases are TGTGCCAGCAGTTTTGCAGGCAACAATGAGCAGTTCTTC.

The J gene is TRBJ2-6, the V gene TRBV28; perhaps TRBD1 as D (6 bases). The length of the CDR3 is 15 residues. Looked up from germline, CDR1 is MDHEN and CDR2 is SYDVKM. The germline V and J ends were trimmed by 6 bases and 2 bases, with 11 bases remaining between them. The DNA for the CDR3 is TGTGCCAGCAGCTTAGCAGGGGCTGGGGCCAACGTCCTGACTTTC. Its translation is CASSLAGAGANVLTF.

This chain uses TRBV12-3 or TRBV12-4 with TRBJ1-2; no definite D call. V gave up 2 bases and J gave up 2 bases, with 6 bases separating them. The CDR3 contains 13 residues. CDR3 region: CASSLLENYGYTF. DNA of the CDR3: TGTGCCAGCAGTTTATTGGAAAACTATGGCTACACCTTC.

The genes are TRBV5-5 and TRBJ2-7; no definite D call. V shed 2 bases and J shed 2 bases, with 11 bases lying between them. The germline V gene encodes CDR1 SGHKS and CDR2 YYEKEE (reference sequence). This CDR3 has 14 amino acids. In DNA, the CDR3 is TGTGCCAGCAGCTTACATGGTTCGCCCTACGAGCAGTACTTC. As protein: CASSLHGSPYEQYF.